The T cell receptor beta chain under discussion was sequenced for a study of cytomegalovirus exposure and HLA in healthy donors. General study findings and limits: Altogether, more than 150 TCR beta chains were recorded as cytomegalovirus-associated. Immune exposure information available was restricted to CMV serostatus.

Remarks on this clone: Antigen: not known.

Vbeta (60) and Jbeta (13) primers were used in the PCR. Generated by immunoSEQ multiplex PCR, the TCRdb table keeps only in-frame clones and is missing some. The sample contains approximately 120,000 clones, less than 90% of which appear only once. The sequencing sample was made of PBMCs. This clonotype originated in a man between 18 and 29 years old in good health and CMV-seropositive.

CDR3 bases: TGTGCCAGCAGCCTCCTCGGGAGCGGGGGTTCGTACCAAGAGACCCAGTACTTC. This gives the protein CASSLLGSGGSYQETQYF. The chain joins TRBV7-9 to TRBJ2-5; 8 bases are a match to TRBD2. The junction had 14 bases not matched to a gene; V was cut back by 5 bases and J by 0 bases. The CDR3 loop spans 18 amino acids. CDR1 and CDR2 from the germline V gene are SEHNR and FQNEAQ (reference sequence).